This entry describes one T cell receptor (beta chain). This sample was included in a study of blood T cell repertoires in COVID-19. Study summary: The samples span acute and convalescent COVID-19 from the United States, Italy and Spain.

Some clones are missing from TCRdb's copy, which holds only in-frame ones; the method was immunoSEQ multiplex PCR. Altogether more than 95,000 clones are present, roughly 84% being singletons, with the ten largest covering about 1%. Germline CDR1 and CDR2: MNHEY and SMNVEV (reference sequence). This CDR3 comprises 17 residues. With 3 bases removed from V and 0 bases from J, the gap between germline ends came to 18 bases. The chain combines TRBV27 with TRBJ2-7; the D gene is possibly TRBD2 (5 bases). The TCR sequence derives from a woman of 80 years or more with acute or convalescent COVID-19. Source material: peripheral blood. This CDR3 reads CASSFPGPVGSSYEQYF. DNA for the CDR3: TGTGCCAGCAGTTTTCCGGGCCCTGTGGGGAGCTCCTACGAGCAGTACTTC.